These T cell receptor beta chains were read from a single sample in a study of early T cells in non-severe SARS-CoV-2 infection. TCRdb itself ran the 5' RACE reads through MiXCR, one entry per CDR3 protein. The table has approximately 73,000 distinct CDR3 sequences, about 13% seen once. Sequenced: whole blood. Receptors originate from an adult who was a healthcare worker with PCR-confirmed SARS-CoV-2 infection or an uninfected control (not recorded which). Each CDR3 is given with its conserved first and last residue. D genes are given only for firm matches. Size values are once, few and many counts, or a class for expanded clones, and some rows have none.

J	size	D	V	CDR3	DNA
TRBJ1-1	many	.	TRBV20-1	CSAQPTGRDTEAFF	TGCAGTGCTCAACCCACAGGGAGGGACACTGAAGCTTTCTTT
TRBJ2-3	.	TRBD2	TRBV5-1	CATAKGGHSTDTQYF	TGCGCCACCGCGAAGGGAGGGCACAGCACAGATACGCAGTATTTT
TRBJ2-3	few	.	TRBV10-3	CAISESEAGADTQYF	TGTGCCATCAGTGAGTCGGAGGCCGGCGCAGATACGCAGTATTTT
TRBJ2-2	few	.	TRBV12-5	CASGLNFRNTGELFF	TGTGCTAGTGGTTTAAATTTCCGGAACACCGGGGAGCTGTTTTTT
TRBJ2-7	.	TRBD2	TRBV27	CASSLSGTSGNEQYF	TGTGCCAGCAGTTTATCCGGGACTAGCGGGAACGAGCAGTACTTC
TRBJ2-1	many	.	TRBV28	CASRNTGPSYNEQFF	TGTGCCAGCAGAAATACAGGGCCCTCCTACAATGAGCAGTTCTTC
TRBJ2-1	.	TRBD2	TRBV20-1	CSANGLAGALSYNEQFF	TGCAGTGCTAACGGACTAGCGGGAGCCCTCTCCTACAATGAGCAGTTCTTC
TRBJ2-1	.	.	TRBV29-1	CSVPQEGDEQFF	TGCAGCGTTCCCCAGGAAGGCGATGAGCAGTTCTTC
TRBJ2-2	.	TRBD1	TRBV29-1	CSVGQGTTGELFF	TGCAGCGTTGGACAGGGGACCACCGGGGAGCTGTTTTTT
TRBJ2-3	many	TRBD2	TRBV4-3	CASSQEGEGRGPQDTDTQYF	TGCGCCAGCAGCCAAGAGGGGGAGGGTCGGGGCCCCCAGGACACAGATACGCAGTATTTT
TRBJ2-7	few	TRBD2	TRBV12-3/TRBV12-4	CASRSREGYEQYF	TGTGCCAGCAGATCGCGGGAGGGTTATGAGCAGTACTTC
TRBJ1-4	few	TRBD1	TRBV7-6	CASSLAGDRGAPEPNEKLFF	TGTGCCAGCAGCTTAGCGGGGGACAGGGGCGCTCCTGAACCTAATGAAAAACTGTTTTTT
TRBJ1-2	many	TRBD1	TRBV7-2	CASSLGTGQIVYGYTF	TGTGCCAGCAGCTTAGGAACGGGACAGATAGTATATGGCTACACCTTC
TRBJ2-1	many	TRBD1	TRBV20-1	CSASLWQGASYNEQFF	TGCAGTGCTAGTTTGTGGCAGGGGGCCTCCTACAATGAGCAGTTCTTC
TRBJ2-1	few	.	TRBV6-4	CASSPDREDEQFF	TGTGCCAGCAGTCCCGACAGGGAGGATGAGCAGTTCTTC
TRBJ2-7	.	TRBD1	TRBV19	CASSMGQFHEQYF	TGTGCCAGTAGTATGGGACAGTTTCACGAGCAGTACTTC
TRBJ2-7	.	.	TRBV29-1	CSVRGASYEQYF	TGCAGCGTGAGAGGGGCCTCCTACGAGCAGTACTTC
TRBJ1-1	.	.	TRBV28	CASSFGGEMNAEAFF	TGTGCCAGCAGTTTTGGGGGAGAGATGAACGCTGAAGCTTTCTTT
TRBJ2-3	.	.	TRBV27	CASSSLARYTDTQYF	TGTGCCAGCAGTTCCCTAGCGAGGTACACAGATACGCAGTATTTT
TRBJ1-5	many	.	TRBV5-8	CASSLEGQGWQPQHF	TGTGCCAGCAGCTTGGAAGGGCAGGGCTGGCAGCCCCAGCATTTT
TRBJ1-2	few	.	TRBV30	CAWRTGNYGYTF	TGTGCCTGGAGGACTGGAAACTATGGCTACACCTTC
TRBJ2-1	.	TRBD2	TRBV11-2	CASSLGLAGGQWQFF	TGTGCCAGCAGCTTAGGACTAGCGGGGGGGCAGTGGCAGTTCTTC
TRBJ2-2	.	.	TRBV20-1	CSARERGLLNTGELFF	TGCAGTGCTAGAGAACGGGGACTCCTGAACACCGGGGAGCTGTTTTTT
TRBJ2-3	many	.	TRBV5-1	CASSRTPDWTQTDTQYF	TGCGCCAGCAGCCGGACCCCCGATTGGACGCAGACAGATACGCAGTATTTT
TRBJ2-7	.	.	TRBV7-9	CASSLAGVEQYF	TGTGCCAGCAGCTTAGCGGGGGTCGAGCAGTACTTC
TRBJ2-7	many	.	TRBV4-2	CASSQEIGGSYEQYF	TGTGCCAGCAGCCAAGAGATAGGCGGGTCCTACGAGCAGTACTTC
TRBJ1-1	.	TRBD1	TRBV12-5	CASGFRDRRLFF	TGTGCTAGTGGTTTCCGGGACAGGCGTCTGTTCTTT
TRBJ2-1	few	TRBD1	TRBV6-5	CAARSGTGGYNEQFF	TGTGCCGCCCGATCCGGGACAGGGGGCTACAATGAGCAGTTCTTC
TRBJ2-2	few	TRBD2	TRBV12-3/TRBV12-4	CASSRGDPVGELFF	TGTGCCAGCAGTCGGGGGGACCCGGTTGGGGAGCTGTTTTTT
TRBJ1-6	many	.	TRBV27	CASSPQAGGSLHF	TGTGCCAGCAGTCCTCAGGCCGGAGGGTCCCTCCACTTT
TRBJ1-2	many	.	TRBV27	CASSALAGAQLNGYTF	TGTGCCAGCAGTGCCCTGGCGGGGGCGCAATTGAATGGCTACACCTTC
TRBJ1-1	few	.	TRBV27	CASSLRGGTEAFF	TGTGCCAGCAGTTTGCGGGGGGGCACTGAAGCTTTCTTT
TRBJ1-3	.	TRBD1	TRBV28	CASGDRPYSGNTIYF	TGTGCCAGCGGGGACAGACCCTACTCTGGAAACACCATATATTTT
TRBJ2-3	many	.	TRBV11-2	CASSFAGDTQYF	TGTGCCAGCAGCTTCGCAGGGGATACGCAGTATTTT
TRBJ1-2	few	.	TRBV29-1	CSVDGQGNDGYTF	TGCAGCGTTGATGGGCAGGGAAACGATGGCTACACCTTC
TRBJ2-1	many	.	TRBV10-1	CASSESSYNEQFF	TGCGCCAGCAGTGAGTCCTCCTACAATGAGCAGTTCTTC
TRBJ2-1	few	.	TRBV5-6	CASSSQGINEQFF	TGTGCCAGCAGCTCTCAGGGAATCAATGAGCAGTTCTTC
TRBJ2-1	few	.	TRBV19	CASSIVAGSYNEQFF	TGTGCCAGTAGTATAGTCGCAGGATCCTACAATGAGCAGTTCTTC
TRBJ1-5	.	.	TRBV27	CASSGSNQPQHF	TGTGCCAGCAGTGGCAGCAATCAGCCCCAGCATTTT
TRBJ1-1	.	.	TRBV9	CASSALSSLDGSGDLF	TGTGCCAGCAGCGCACTATCATCTCTGGACGGATCGGGGGATCTCTTT
TRBJ2-7	many	.	TRBV9	CASSVVAGSAEQYF	TGTGCCAGCAGCGTGGTGGCAGGGAGTGCCGAGCAGTACTTC
TRBJ1-4	few	TRBD1	TRBV11-2	CASSFTGGTTNEKLFF	TGTGCCAGCAGCTTCACAGGGGGAACAACTAATGAAAAACTGTTTTTT
TRBJ2-2	.	TRBD2	TRBV14	CASSGTSGIAGELFF	TGTGCCAGCAGCGGGACTAGCGGGATCGCCGGGGAGCTGTTTTTT
TRBJ2-7	.	.	TRBV28	CASSFYYEQYF	TGTGCCAGCAGTTTTTACTACGAGCAGTACTTC
TRBJ2-3	.	.	TRBV27	CASRPVSSDTQYF	TGTGCCAGCAGGCCTGTTAGTTCAGATACGCAGTATTTT
TRBJ1-3	.	.	TRBV11-2	CASSLMGAYSGNTIYF	TGTGCCAGCAGCTTAATGGGGGCCTACTCTGGAAACACCATATATTTT
TRBJ2-1	many	.	TRBV29-1	CSVEDIQNSYNEQFF	TGCAGCGTTGAAGATATACAGAACTCCTACAATGAGCAGTTCTTC
TRBJ2-2	.	.	TRBV10-2	CASSVGGGERTGELFF	TGCGCCAGCAGTGTAGGTGGCGGGGAACGCACCGGGGAGCTGTTTTTT
TRBJ1-5	few	.	TRBV27	CASSFRGQPQHF	TGTGCCAGCAGTTTCCGTGGCCAGCCCCAGCATTTT
TRBJ2-1	.	.	TRBV7-2	CASSFRGEGNQFF	TGTGCCAGCAGCTTTAGGGGTGAGGGCAATCAGTTCTTC
TRBJ2-5	many	.	TRBV2	CASSGPTALQTQYF	TGTGCCAGCAGTGGTCCTACCGCCCTCCAGACCCAGTACTTC
TRBJ1-2	many	.	TRBV5-1	CASSLGSTGTHPVGYGYTF	TGCGCCAGCAGCCTGGGGAGCACCGGGACGCACCCCGTCGGGTATGGCTACACCTTC
TRBJ2-1	.	.	TRBV29-1	CSVGGDEGEQFF	TGCAGCGTTGGAGGTGACGAGGGTGAGCAGTTCTTC
TRBJ1-1	.	.	TRBV6-2/TRBV6-3	CASSYSPGREAGTEAFF	TGTGCCAGCAGTTACTCGCCCGGGAGGGAGGCGGGAACTGAAGCTTTCTTT
TRBJ2-4	.	.	TRBV28	CASSFRLANDNIQYF	TGTGCCAGCAGTTTTAGGCTAGCCAATGACAACATTCAGTACTTC
TRBJ2-7	.	.	TRBV5-6	CASSLGKNEQYF	TGTGCCAGCAGCCTAGGGAAGAACGAGCAGTACTTC